This T cell receptor beta chain was profiled in a study of T cell changes during pregnancy in multiple sclerosis. The method was immunoSEQ multiplex PCR; TCRdb's version includes in-frame clones alone and lacks a portion of them. The data contain approximately 100,000 clones, more than 85% of them seen just once; the ten biggest clones take up 2.5% to 3.5%. Germline V gives CDR1 SGHAT, CDR2 FQNNGV. V dropped 5 bases and J dropped 2; count of bases not matched to a gene: 7. The CDR3 extends over 16 amino acids. The source of this sequence is a female donor with multiple sclerosis, enrolled in a pregnancy study. This specimen consisted of peripheral blood, obtained in the second trimester of pregnancy. The chain recombines TRBV11-2 with TRBJ2-2; 8 nucleotides agree with TRBD2. CDR3 residues: CASSIFSGANTGELFF. The CDR3 nucleotides read TGTGCCAGCAGCATATTTAGCGGGGCCAACACCGGGGAGCTGTTTTTT.